This is a list of T cell receptor beta chains from one sample in a study of T cells after posttransplantation cyclophosphamide. TCRdb's table, derived via immunoSEQ multiplex PCR, lists solely in-frame clones and lacks some. The sample has around 17,000 clones; 75% to 90% are singletons. The specimen comprised PBMCs, sampled after allogeneic stem cell transplant with calcineurin inhibitor and methotrexate. These receptors came from a female patient aged 18-30 years who received an allogeneic stem cell transplant from an unrelated donor, was CMV-positive, and had acute and chronic GVHD. Part of the T cells may come from the graft donor. Each CDR3 is given with its conserved first and last residue. D genes are given only for firm matches. Clone size is not always given. Where it is, it says once, few, many or a class for expanded clones.

V	size	J	D	CDR3	DNA
TRBV14	-	TRBJ2-1	TRBD1	CASSQAGTGEQFF	TGTGCCAGCAGCCAAGCGGGGACAGGGGAGCAGTTCTTC
TRBV29-1	-	TRBJ1-2	TRBD1	CSVVTGTDYGYTF	TGCAGCGTTGTTACCGGGACAGACTATGGCTACACCTTC
TRBV6-5	-	TRBJ1-1	TRBD1	CASSPGGSTNTEAFF	TGTGCCAGCAGTCCAGGGGGCTCGACGAACACTGAAGCTTTCTTT
TRBV6-5	-	TRBJ2-7	TRBD1	CASSYLTGDEQYF	TGTGCCAGCAGTTACTTAACAGGGGACGAGCAGTACTTC
TRBV7-2	-	TRBJ1-1	-	CASSLGHNTEAFF	TGTGCCAGCAGCTTAGGACACAACACTGAAGCTTTCTTT
TRBV6-1	-	TRBJ1-5	-	CASSEARQPQHF	TGTGCCAGCAGTGAAGCTCGTCAGCCCCAGCATTTT
TRBV20-1	-	TRBJ2-7	TRBD2	CSARGVYEQYF	TGCAGTGCTCGGGGGGTCTACGAGCAGTACTTC
TRBV18	-	TRBJ1-1	-	CASSPIVQGNTEAFF	TGTGCCAGCTCACCGATCGTTCAGGGGAACACTGAAGCTTTCTTT
TRBV29-1	-	TRBJ2-5	-	CSVEFPGFRQETQYF	TGCAGCGTTGAATTTCCGGGGTTCCGGCAAGAGACCCAGTACTTC
TRBV12-5	-	TRBJ2-1	-	CASAVDNEQFF	TGTGCTAGTGCGGTGGACAATGAGCAGTTCTTC
TRBV4-2	-	TRBJ1-1	TRBD1	CASSLGQGKTEAFF	TGTGCCAGCAGCTTGGGACAGGGGAAGACTGAAGCTTTCTTT
TRBV9	-	TRBJ2-7	TRBD2	CASSGGTSSSYEQYF	TGTGCCAGCAGCGGGGGGACTAGTAGCTCCTACGAGCAGTACTTC
TRBV4-1	-	TRBJ2-3	-	CASSQAIADTQYF	TGCGCCAGCAGCCAAGCGATAGCAGATACGCAGTATTTT
TRBV7-9	few	TRBJ2-7	-	CASSLAGARYEQYF	TGTGCCAGCAGCTTAGCAGGGGCGCGCTACGAGCAGTACTTC
TRBV4-1	-	TRBJ1-1	-	CASSQDSGGTEAFF	TGCGCCAGCAGCCAAGATTCGGGGGGTACTGAAGCTTTCTTT
TRBV5-1	-	TRBJ1-4	-	CASSLDGATNEKLFF	TGCGCCAGCAGCTTGGACGGTGCAACTAATGAAAAACTGTTTTTT
TRBV10-3	-	TRBJ2-3	-	CATAGAGGDTQYF	TGTGCCACGGCCGGAGCAGGAGGGGATACGCAGTATTTT
TRBV6-5	-	TRBJ1-1	TRBD1	CASSQGVEAFF	TGTGCCAGCAGTCAGGGGGTTGAAGCTTTCTTT
TRBV28	-	TRBJ1-4	TRBD1	CASTSPRGLGIEKLFF	TGTGCCAGCACCTCACCCAGGGGGCTGGGAATCGAAAAACTGTTTTTT
TRBV30	-	TRBJ2-2	-	CAWSVSRGGELFF	TGTGCCTGGAGTGTATCGCGGGGCGGGGAGCTGTTTTTT
TRBV2	-	TRBJ2-7	TRBD2	CASSENVLAGIPAYEQYF	TGTGCCAGCAGTGAAAATGTGTTAGCGGGAATCCCCGCCTACGAGCAGTACTTC
TRBV28	-	TRBJ2-5	TRBD1	CASSSTGQGMETQYF	TGTGCCAGCAGTTCTACCGGACAGGGAATGGAGACCCAGTACTTC
TRBV6-4	-	TRBJ2-2	TRBD1	CASSTGQGHTGELFF	TGTGCCAGCAGCACAGGACAGGGTCACACCGGGGAGCTGTTTTTT
TRBV6-6	-	TRBJ2-7	TRBD1	CASSYLPTGGEDEQYF	TGTGCCAGCAGTTACCTACCGACAGGGGGCGAAGACGAGCAGTACTTC
TRBV7-2	once	TRBJ2-2	TRBD2	CASSLGGGSSTGELFF	TGTGCCAGCAGCTTAGGGGGCGGGAGCAGCACCGGGGAGCTGTTTTTT
TRBV4-1	-	TRBJ2-1	TRBD1	CASSQETGGAYNEQFF	TGCGCCAGCAGCCAAGAAACAGGGGGCGCCTACAATGAGCAGTTCTTC
TRBV27	-	TRBJ1-2	TRBD1	CASSFGTGGSYGYTF	TGTGCCAGCAGTTTTGGGACAGGGGGCAGCTATGGCTACACCTTC
TRBV6-6	-	TRBJ2-1	-	CASREGGSNEQFF	TGTGCCAGCAGAGAAGGAGGGAGCAATGAGCAGTTCTTC
TRBV13	-	TRBJ2-7	-	CASSLGPDEQYF	TGTGCCAGCAGCTTAGGCCCGGACGAGCAGTACTTC
TRBV5-4	-	TRBJ2-5	-	CASSLAAVQETQYF	TGTGCCAGCAGCTTGGCGGCGGTCCAAGAGACCCAGTACTTC
TRBV5-4	-	TRBJ2-2	-	CASSIASGNTGELFF	TGTGCCAGCAGCATTGCAAGCGGGAACACCGGGGAGCTGTTTTTT
TRBV19	few	TRBJ1-5	TRBD1	CASSDRGRNQPQHF	TGTGCCAGTAGCGACAGGGGACGGAATCAGCCCCAGCATTTT
TRBV18	-	TRBJ1-5	TRBD1	CASSPRRDRDPYSNQPQHF	TGTGCCAGCTCACCGCGCCGGGACAGGGACCCCTATAGCAATCAGCCCCAGCATTTT
TRBV10-3	-	TRBJ2-7	TRBD2	CAIATSGSEQYF	TGTGCCATCGCGACTAGCGGTTCCGAGCAGTACTTC
TRBV19	-	TRBJ2-1	-	CASSMGGSYNEQFF	TGTGCCAGTAGTATGGGGGGATCCTACAATGAGCAGTTCTTC
TRBV25-1	-	TRBJ2-3	-	CASSATRDFTDTQYF	TGTGCCAGCAGTGCGACCCGGGATTTCACAGATACGCAGTATTTT
TRBV9	-	TRBJ2-7	-	CASSPGTSSSYEQYF	TGTGCCAGCAGCCCCGGGACTTCCAGCTCCTACGAGCAGTACTTC
TRBV10-2	-	TRBJ2-3	TRBD1	CASSEARGSTDTQYF	TGCGCCAGCAGTGAGGCCAGGGGGAGCACAGATACGCAGTATTTT
TRBV7-2	-	TRBJ1-5	TRBD1	CASSLVAGGAVRQPQHF	TGTGCCAGCAGCTTAGTCGCAGGGGGCGCTGTCAGGCAGCCCCAGCATTTT
TRBV5-1	-	TRBJ2-7	TRBD1	CASSLGSSDRGSQQYF	TGCGCCAGCAGCTTGGGGTCTTCGGACAGGGGAAGTCAGCAGTACTTC
TRBV5-4	-	TRBJ2-4	TRBD1	CASSSGDRQVKNIQYF	TGTGCCAGCAGCTCCGGGGACAGACAAGTTAAAAACATTCAGTACTTC
TRBV28	-	TRBJ2-7	TRBD2	CASSFLGLASYEQYF	TGTGCCAGCAGTTTCCTAGGACTAGCCTCCTACGAGCAGTACTTC
TRBV29-1	-	TRBJ2-3	-	CSVTSLGGATDTQYF	TGCAGCGTAACATCTCTGGGAGGCGCCACAGATACGCAGTATTTT
TRBV7-8	-	TRBJ1-1	-	CASSWTDTEAFF	TGTGCCAGCAGCTGGACAGACACTGAAGCTTTCTTT
TRBV27	-	TRBJ2-1	TRBD1	CASSSPWTGVDEQFF	TGTGCCAGCAGTTCCCCATGGACAGGGGTTGATGAGCAGTTCTTC
TRBV5-1	-	TRBJ2-2	-	CASSLSPQGSNTGELFF	TGCGCCAGCAGCTTGTCCCCCCAGGGATCGAACACCGGGGAGCTGTTTTTT
TRBV19	-	TRBJ2-1	TRBD1	CASSIGLRPGGSYNEQFF	TGTGCCAGTAGTATTGGTCTCCGGCCAGGGGGCTCCTACAATGAGCAGTTCTTC
TRBV5-1	-	TRBJ1-1	TRBD1	CASSFGTGVANTEAFF	TGCGCCAGCAGCTTCGGGACAGGGGTGGCGAACACTGAAGCTTTCTTT
TRBV28	-	TRBJ1-4	-	CASSLRGKGEKLFF	TGTGCCAGCAGTCTCCGAGGGAAAGGGGAAAAACTGTTTTTT